This T cell receptor (beta chain) originates from a study of blood T cell repertoires in COVID-19. As originally analysed: The assay estimated nucleated cells by amplifying reference gene primers. This table comes from immunoSEQ multiplex PCR, and its TCRdb copy is limited to in-frame clones, with some not included. That table gives V, J and clone size, and the DNA gave D and trimming. The table lists 55,000 to 65,000 clones, roughly 78% of them singletons. CDR1 is SGHRS, CDR2 YFSETQ, per germline. This CDR3 is built from 15 residues. Trimming cost V 0 bases and J 6 bases, with 15 bases left between them.

What was sequenced was peripheral blood. The chain uses TRBV5-1 and TRBJ1-2; D is uncertain. This sequence was found in a man in his 60s with acute or convalescent COVID-19. The CDR3: CASSLGASASDGYTF. Here the CDR3 DNA reads TGCGCCAGCAGCTTGGGGGCATCGGCCTCCGATGGCTACACCTTC.